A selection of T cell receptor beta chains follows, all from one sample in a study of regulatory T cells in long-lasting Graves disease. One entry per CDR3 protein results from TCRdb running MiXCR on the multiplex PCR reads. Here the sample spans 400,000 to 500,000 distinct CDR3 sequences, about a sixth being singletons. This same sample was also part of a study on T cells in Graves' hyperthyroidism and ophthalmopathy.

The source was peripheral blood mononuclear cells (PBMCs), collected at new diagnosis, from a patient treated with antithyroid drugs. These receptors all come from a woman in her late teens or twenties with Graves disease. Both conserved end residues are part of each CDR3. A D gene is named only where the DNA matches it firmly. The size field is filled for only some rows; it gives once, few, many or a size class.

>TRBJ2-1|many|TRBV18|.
CASSLEYNEQFF
TGTGCCAGCAGCTTAGAATACAATGAGCAGTTCTTC
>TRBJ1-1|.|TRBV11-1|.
CASGFVSENTEAFF
TGTGCCAGCGGTTTCGTGTCAGAGAACACTGAAGCTTTCTTT
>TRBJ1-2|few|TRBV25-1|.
CASSEWNLFGYTF
TGTGCCAGCAGTGAATGGAACCTATTTGGCTACACCTTC
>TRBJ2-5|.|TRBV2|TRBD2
CASSVSGSGETQYF
TGTGCCAGCAGTGTTAGCGGGAGTGGTGAGACCCAGTACTTC
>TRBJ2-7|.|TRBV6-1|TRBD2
CASSPGLAGGSYEQYF
TGTGCCAGCAGTCCCGGACTAGCGGGAGGCTCCTACGAGCAGTACTTC
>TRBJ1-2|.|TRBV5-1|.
CASSPRQTYGYTF
TGCGCCAGCAGCCCGAGACAGACCTATGGCTACACCTTC
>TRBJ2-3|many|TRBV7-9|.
CASSLDSSSSDTQYF
TGTGCCAGCAGCCTAGACAGCTCTAGCTCAGATACGCAGTATTTT
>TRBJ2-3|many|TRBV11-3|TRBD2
CASSPGTSWTDTQYF
TGTGCCAGCAGCCCTGGGACTAGTTGGACTGATACGCAGTATTTT
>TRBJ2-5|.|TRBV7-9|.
CASSSILRDTKETQYF
TGTGCCAGCAGCTCGATCCTCCGGGACACCAAAGAGACCCAGTACTTC
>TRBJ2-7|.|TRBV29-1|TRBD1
CSAGTGDNYEQYF
TGCAGCGCGGGGACAGGAGACAACTACGAGCAGTACTTC
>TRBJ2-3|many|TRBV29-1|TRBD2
CSARRGVTDTQYF
TGCAGCGCCCGGCGGGGGGTCACAGATACGCAGTATTTT
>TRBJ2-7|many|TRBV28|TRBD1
CASSLDRVREQYF
TGTGCCAGCAGTCTCGACAGGGTTCGGGAGCAGTACTTC
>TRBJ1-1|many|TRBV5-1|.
CASSSQANTEAFF
TGTGCCAGCAGTTCACAGGCGAACACTGAAGCTTTCTTT
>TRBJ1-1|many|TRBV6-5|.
CASSYIGGNTEAFF
TGTGCCAGCAGTTACATCGGGGGGAACACTGAAGCTTTCTTT
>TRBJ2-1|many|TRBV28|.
CASGDIISSYNEQFF
TGTGCCAGCGGAGACATAATTAGCTCCTACAATGAGCAGTTCTTC
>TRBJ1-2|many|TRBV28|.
CASSPGVRRVYGYTF
TGTGCCAGCAGCCCAGGTGTTCGGCGGGTATATGGCTACACCTTC
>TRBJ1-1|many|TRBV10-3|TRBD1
CAISIGQGGTEAFF
TGTGCCATCAGCATAGGACAGGGTGGTACTGAAGCTTTCTTT